This T cell receptor (beta chain) derives from a study of Graves' ophthalmopathy and Graves' hyperthyroidism. The study's findings and limits: Ophthalmopathy progression was predicted by the model at approximately 71% sensitivity and under 75% specificity. The authors also found most expanded thyroid clonotypes above 0.001 frequency in blood.

Of note for this clonotype: Its antigen is unidentified.

Diagnostic conclusions were grounded in clinical symptoms, serum thyroxine, TRAb, thyroid ultrasound and orbital computed tomography. PBMCs were isolated by Ficoll-Paque density gradient centrifugation, using roughly 11 ml of fresh peripheral blood as the starting material. For repertoire sequencing, the TCR beta CDR3 regions were amplified from RNA transcripts. The first-round RT-PCR employed HTBI primers together with the Qiagen OneStep RT-PCR kit. A multiplex PCR was then performed as the second round. Using its own MiXCR run on the multiplex PCR reads, TCRdb lists one record per CDR3 protein. The sample holds 660,000 or so distinct CDR3 sequences, about 41% seen once. V was trimmed by 5 bases and J by 12 bases, leaving 19 bases between them. CDR3 length: 13 residues. Germline lookup yields CDR1 SGHTA and CDR2 FQGTGA.

The sample comprised peripheral blood. This sequence originates from an adult man with Graves' ophthalmopathy. The V and J genes are TRBV7-3 and TRBJ1-2, with unresolved D. This CDR3 is CASSRKAGTGNTF. The CDR3 DNA reads TGTGCCAGCAGCCGGAAGGCAGGCACTGGAAACACCTTC.